These T cell receptor beta chains were read from a single sample in a study of T-cell reconstitution after alpha-beta-depleted transplantation in children. TCRdb itself ran the PCR reads through MiXCR, one entry per CDR3 protein. The repertoire holds 400,000 to 450,000 distinct CDR3 sequences, with 43% as singletons. The sequences come from PBMCs, collected before TCRalphabeta/CD19-depleted stem cell transplant. These receptors were collected from a girl aged 2-10 years with aplastic anemia, due to receive a stem cell transplant. Each CDR3 is given with its conserved first and last residue. The D gene is left open where the match is weak. Clone size is stated in some rows and not others, as once, few, many or a class when expanded.

CDR3aa: CASSFWTSGRHNEQFF
CDR3nt: TGTGCCAGCAGCTTCTGGACTAGCGGGAGGCACAATGAGCAGTTCTTC
abundance: NA
j_gene: TRBJ2-1
v_gene: TRBV5-4
d_gene: TRBD2

CDR3aa: CASSPAGVETQYF
CDR3nt: TGTGCCAGCTCACCAGCGGGAGTGGAGACCCAGTACTTC
abundance: NA
j_gene: TRBJ2-5
v_gene: TRBV18
d_gene: TRBD2

CDR3aa: CSARVPGQGPYEQYF
CDR3nt: TGCAGTGCTAGAGTACCGGGACAGGGACCCTACGAGCAGTACTTC
abundance: many
j_gene: TRBJ2-7
v_gene: TRBV20-1
d_gene: TRBD1

CDR3aa: CASSPTRQVGSYNSPLHF
CDR3nt: TGTGCCAGCAGCCCGACCCGACAGGTCGGCTCCTATAATTCACCCCTCCACTTT
abundance: NA
j_gene: TRBJ1-6
v_gene: TRBV12-3/TRBV12-4
d_gene: NA

CDR3aa: CASSLVTEFNQPQHF
CDR3nt: TGTGCCAGCAGCTTAGTGACAGAGTTCAATCAGCCCCAGCATTTT
abundance: NA
j_gene: TRBJ1-5
v_gene: TRBV7-3
d_gene: NA

CDR3aa: CASSLLAGGVLTTDTQYF
CDR3nt: TGTGCCAGCAGCTTACTAGCGGGAGGGGTTTTAACCACAGATACGCAGTATTTT
abundance: few
j_gene: TRBJ2-3
v_gene: TRBV7-3
d_gene: TRBD2

CDR3aa: CASSLSRGLNEQYF
CDR3nt: TGTGCCAGCAGCTTATCTAGGGGCCTCAACGAGCAGTACTTC
abundance: NA
j_gene: TRBJ2-7
v_gene: TRBV5-5
d_gene: NA

CDR3aa: CASSPETGAYSGNTIYF
CDR3nt: TGTGCCAGCAGTCCAGAGACAGGGGCATACTCTGGAAACACCATATATTTT
abundance: many
j_gene: TRBJ1-3
v_gene: TRBV12-3/TRBV12-4
d_gene: TRBD1

CDR3aa: CASSLYSGGGQETQYF
CDR3nt: TGTGCCAGCAGCTTATACAGCGGGGGGGGTCAAGAGACCCAGTACTTC
abundance: NA
j_gene: TRBJ2-5
v_gene: TRBV7-9
d_gene: TRBD2

CDR3aa: CASSLVQSQETQYF
CDR3nt: TGTGCCAGCAGCTTGGTGCAATCCCAAGAGACCCAGTACTTC
abundance: NA
j_gene: TRBJ2-5
v_gene: TRBV5-6
d_gene: NA

CDR3aa: CASSLIADGDTQYF
CDR3nt: TGTGCCAGCTCATTAATAGCGGACGGAGATACGCAGTATTTT
abundance: NA
j_gene: TRBJ2-3
v_gene: TRBV18
d_gene: NA

CDR3aa: CASSPGPIVGAGELFF
CDR3nt: TGCGCCAGCAGCCCAGGACCAATCGTCGGTGCCGGGGAGCTGTTTTTT
abundance: many
j_gene: TRBJ2-2
v_gene: TRBV5-1
d_gene: NA

CDR3aa: CARHGTRRTDTQYF
CDR3nt: TGCGCCAGGCACGGGACTCGCCGCACAGATACGCAGTATTTT
abundance: many
j_gene: TRBJ2-3
v_gene: TRBV5-1
d_gene: NA

CDR3aa: CASSQDHAFNYGYTF
CDR3nt: TGTGCCAGCAGCCAAGATCACGCATTCAACTATGGCTACACCTTC
abundance: once
j_gene: TRBJ1-2
v_gene: TRBV3-1
d_gene: NA

CDR3aa: CASSLVRLAGVVSYNEQFF
CDR3nt: TGCGCCAGCAGCTTGGTTCGACTAGCGGGAGTCGTCTCCTACAATGAGCAGTTCTTC
abundance: NA
j_gene: TRBJ2-1
v_gene: TRBV5-1
d_gene: TRBD2

CDR3aa: CASSSRTGGSGETQYF
CDR3nt: TGCGCCAGCAGCTCTCGGACAGGGGGTAGTGGAGAGACCCAGTACTTC
abundance: NA
j_gene: TRBJ2-5
v_gene: TRBV5-1
d_gene: TRBD1

CDR3aa: CASSSLDRGLGNQPQHF
CDR3nt: TGTGCCAGCAGTTCCCTGGACAGGGGGCTTGGCAATCAGCCCCAGCATTTT
abundance: many
j_gene: TRBJ1-5
v_gene: TRBV6-5
d_gene: TRBD1

CDR3aa: CASSQVSGETQYF
CDR3nt: TGTGCCAGCAGCCAAGTTTCTGGGGAGACCCAGTACTTC
abundance: NA
j_gene: TRBJ2-5
v_gene: TRBV4-2
d_gene: NA

CDR3aa: CASIRDRAYEQYF
CDR3nt: TGTGCCAGCATTCGGGACAGGGCCTACGAGCAGTACTTC
abundance: NA
j_gene: TRBJ2-7
v_gene: TRBV2
d_gene: TRBD1

CDR3aa: CASSEAPTGFETQYF
CDR3nt: TGTGCCAGCAGTGAAGCTCCCACAGGGTTTGAGACCCAGTACTTC
abundance: NA
j_gene: TRBJ2-5
v_gene: TRBV6-1
d_gene: NA

CDR3aa: CATSRDPGLGIPYEQYF
CDR3nt: TGTGCCACCAGCAGAGATCCCGGTCTGGGGATCCCCTACGAGCAGTACTTC
abundance: NA
j_gene: TRBJ2-7
v_gene: TRBV15
d_gene: NA

CDR3aa: CASSFQDSSYNEQFF
CDR3nt: TGCGCCAGCAGCTTCCAGGACAGCTCCTACAATGAGCAGTTCTTC
abundance: NA
j_gene: TRBJ2-1
v_gene: TRBV5-1
d_gene: NA

CDR3aa: CASSQESVGEQYF
CDR3nt: TGCGCCAGCAGCCAAGAAAGTGTAGGCGAGCAGTACTTC
abundance: many
j_gene: TRBJ2-7
v_gene: TRBV4-1
d_gene: NA

CDR3aa: CASTRTPGTEAFF
CDR3nt: TGTGCCAGCACCCGGACCCCCGGAACTGAAGCTTTCTTT
abundance: few
j_gene: TRBJ1-1
v_gene: TRBV6-4
d_gene: NA

CDR3aa: CSAILLAGGETQYF
CDR3nt: TGCAGTGCAATTCTACTAGCGGGGGGGGAGACCCAGTACTTC
abundance: NA
j_gene: TRBJ2-5
v_gene: TRBV20-1
d_gene: TRBD2

CDR3aa: CASSRDFTEQYF
CDR3nt: TGTGCCAGCAGTCGGGACTTTACCGAGCAGTACTTC
abundance: few
j_gene: TRBJ2-7
v_gene: TRBV6-5
d_gene: NA

CDR3aa: CASNRVTGELFF
CDR3nt: TGTGCCAGCAACCGGGTCACCGGGGAGCTGTTTTTT
abundance: many
j_gene: TRBJ2-2
v_gene: TRBV7-2
d_gene: NA

CDR3aa: CASSLHSEVTEAFF
CDR3nt: TGTGCCAGCAGTCTCCATTCGGAGGTTACTGAAGCTTTCTTT
abundance: NA
j_gene: TRBJ1-1
v_gene: TRBV6-1
d_gene: NA

CDR3aa: CASSFDSVQETQYF
CDR3nt: TGCGCCAGCAGCTTTGATAGCGTTCAAGAGACCCAGTACTTC
abundance: NA
j_gene: TRBJ2-5
v_gene: TRBV5-1
d_gene: NA

CDR3aa: CAISESFRAPPNQPQHF
CDR3nt: TGTGCCATCAGTGAGTCGTTTCGGGCTCCGCCGAATCAGCCCCAGCATTTT
abundance: NA
j_gene: TRBJ1-5
v_gene: TRBV10-3
d_gene: NA